The 24 T cell receptor beta chains listed next were all sequenced from one sample in a study of T cell changes during pregnancy in multiple sclerosis. This table comes from immunoSEQ multiplex PCR, and its TCRdb copy is limited to in-frame clones, with some not included. Among 47,000 or so clones, around 87% were seen once, and the ten largest hold 5% to 6.5%. The sequences come from peripheral blood, collected after pregnancy. Receptor source: a female donor in good health, enrolled as a control in a pregnancy study.

Here the CDR3 reads CASSGARGRTEAFF. The CDR3 DNA is TGTGCCAGCAGTGGAGCGAGGGGGCGCACTGAAGCTTTCTTT. This chain links TRBV6-1 with TRBJ1-1; 7 nucleotides line up with TRBD1. With V trimmed by 4 bases and J by 4 bases, 6 bases remained unmatched. This CDR3 contains 14 residues. Germline V gives CDR1 MNHNS, CDR2 SASEGT.

The sample holds one count of this clone. The chain has TRBV1 and TRBJ2-1; TRBD1, the D gene given by the table, was not confirmed from the DNA. TRBV1 is an annotated pseudogene. The CDR3 is made up of 17 amino acids. DNA of the CDR3: TGCACCAGCAGCCACCGGGGAGGACAGGCCCTCTACAATGAGCAGTTCTTC. Its protein is CTSSHRGGQALYNEQFF.

This chain joins TRBV19 and TRBJ2-2; unclear D gene. The CDR3 has 12 residues. The germline gives CDR1 LNHDA, CDR2 SQIVND (reference sequence). V was cut by 6 bases and J by 7 bases, with 9 bases left in between. The CDR3: CASRVSGGELFF. CDR3 coding DNA: TGTGCCAGTAGGGTTAGTGGCGGGGAGCTGTTTTTT.

The chain has TRBV10-1 and TRBJ2-5, with D tentatively TRBD2 (7 bases). The CDR3 has 15 residues. Looked up from germline, CDR1 is WNHNN and CDR2 is SYGVQD (reference sequence). V gave up 0 bases and J gave up 5 bases, with 13 bases separating them. The CDR3, as DNA: TGCGCCAGCAGTGAGTCGCGGGGGCCGGCGGAGACCCAGTACTTC. Translating gives CASSESRGPAETQYF.

The CDR3 region is CASGLVLASANYGYTF. CDR3 bases: TGTGCTAGTGGTTTGGTCTTGGCCAGCGCCAACTATGGCTACACCTTC. V is TRBV12-5 and J is TRBJ1-2, with D hard to call. Trimming removed 0 bases from V and 2 bases from J, with 13 bases in between. Per germline, CDR1 LGHNT and CDR2 FRNRAP. This CDR3 has 16 amino acids.

The chain carries TRBV6-4 and TRBJ2-5; 14 bases agree with TRBD2. The CDR3 is made up of 16 amino acids. J was trimmed by 2 bases and V by 4 bases; bases with no gene match: 3. CDR1 MRHNA and CDR2 SNTAGT come from the germline V gene. The CDR3 sequence: CASSAGTSGGQETQYF. CDR3 sequence (DNA): TGTGCCAGCAGTGCAGGGACTAGCGGGGGACAAGAGACCCAGTACTTC.

V gene TRBV27 combines with J gene TRBJ2-3; 10 bases align to TRBD1. Germline V gene data show CDR1 as MNHEY and CDR2 as SMNVEV (reference sequence). This CDR3 has 17 residues. J was trimmed by 7 bases and V by 2 bases; bases with no gene match: 12. This CDR3 is CASSLTRDRGFNNTQYF. In nucleotides, the CDR3 is TGTGCCAGCAGTTTAACCCGGGACAGGGGTTTCAACAATACGCAGTATTTT.

This clone was detected once. The V and J genes are TRBV21-1 and TRBJ2-3; the table's D call, TRBD2, has no DNA check behind it. TRBV21-1 corresponds to a pseudogene. This CDR3 comprises 18 residues. CDR3 in amino acids: CASSNVREKREATDTQYF. In DNA form, the CDR3 reads TGTGCCAGCAGCAACGTCCGGGAAAAGCGGGAGGCCACAGATACGCAGTATTTT.

J is TRBJ2-7 and V is TRBV5-5; the match to TRBD1 covers 10 bases. This CDR3 has 14 residues. Germline V lookup: CDR1 SGHKS, CDR2 YYEKEE (reference sequence). V trimming: 0 bases; J trimming: 4 bases; junction bases outside the gene matches: 1. The CDR3 DNA sequence: TGTGCCAGCAGCTTGGGACAGGGGGCTTACGAGCAGTACTTC. Amino acid sequence: CASSLGQGAYEQYF.

V usage is TRBV28 and J usage is TRBJ1-1; D unresolved. V was trimmed by 5 bases and J by 5 bases, leaving 24 bases between them. The V gene's germline CDR1 is MDHEN and CDR2 SYDVKM. There are 17 residues in the CDR3. CDR3 DNA sequence: TGTGCCAGCAGTCTAGCCCCATCCGGAGCCCGTCGGACTGAAGCTTTCTTT. It encodes CASSLAPSGARRTEAFF.

The rearrangement joins TRBV28 to TRBJ2-1; 7 bases are a match to TRBD2. V gave up 3 bases and J gave up 10 bases; unmatched junction bases: 12. The CDR3 runs to 15 residues. CDR1 is MDHEN and CDR2 is SYDVKM in the germline V gene. The CDR3 loop is CASSLTSRIVAEQFF. The CDR3, as DNA: TGTGCCAGCAGTTTGACTAGCAGGATTGTGGCAGAGCAGTTCTTC.

V usage is TRBV2 and J usage is TRBJ2-7, with D possibly matching TRBD1 (8 bases). This CDR3 is built from 14 residues. The V gene lost 6 bases and the J gene lost 4 bases, with 16 bases spanning the gap. Germline values: CDR1 SNHLY, CDR2 FYNNEI. CDR3 bases: TGTGCCAGCAGGGGGGGGACAGGCCGATACGAGCAGTACTTC. As protein: CASRGGTGRYEQYF.

This chain connects TRBV5-1 to TRBJ1-2; possible D gene TRBD1, 6 bases. V was pared by 2 bases and J by 4 bases, with 6 bases between. The germline CDR1 and CDR2 sequences are SGHRS and YFSETQ. This CDR3 has 12 residues. In DNA form, the CDR3 reads TGCGCCAGCAGCTTAGGGGGCTATGGCTACACCTTC. Amino acid sequence: CASSLGGYGYTF.

The V and J genes are TRBV19 and TRBJ2-1; TRBD2 aligns across 8 bases. The V segment lost 9 bases and the J segment 0 bases; nucleotides outside the gene matches: 7. Germline V gene sequence: CDR1 LNHDA, CDR2 SQIVND (reference sequence). This CDR3 has 15 residues. The DNA for the CDR3 is TGTGCCAGCCACGGCGGGAGGAGCTCCTACAATGAGCAGTTCTTC. This gives the protein CASHGGRSSYNEQFF.

J is TRBJ2-5 and V is TRBV18, with D uncertain. Trimming shortened V by 0 bases and J by 5 bases, and 10 bases separated the two germline ends. The CDR3 has 14 residues. Germline V gives CDR1 KGHSH, CDR2 LQKENI. The CDR3 DNA reads TGTGCCAGCTCACCACCGGCACTCAGGGAGACCCAGTACTTC. Amino acid sequence: CASSPPALRETQYF.

V is TRBV25-1 and J is TRBJ1-3, with D unresolved. Per germline, CDR1 MGHDK and CDR2 SYGVNS. Trimming pared 9 bases from V and 0 bases from J, leaving 18 bases between. The CDR3 has 16 amino acids. CDR3 loop: CASSEGMLSSGNTIYF. For the CDR3, the DNA is TGTGCCAGTTCCGAGGGCATGTTGAGCTCTGGAAACACCATATATTTT.

This sequence joins TRBV6-1 and TRBJ2-3, with 8 nucleotides matching TRBD1. V gave up 1 base and J gave up 4 bases; unmatched junction bases: 4. Per the germline V gene, CDR1 is MNHNS and CDR2 is SASEGT. This CDR3 spans 15 amino acids. CDR3 nucleotides: TGTGCCAGCAGTGAAGAGGCAGGGGGCGCAGATACGCAGTATTTT. This encodes CASSEEAGGADTQYF.

The rearrangement links TRBV6-1 to TRBJ1-5, with TRBD1 matching 9 bases. J gave up 5 bases and V 5 bases, and 7 bases lay outside the gene matches. CDR1 is MNHNS, CDR2 SASEGT, per germline. There are 15 residues in the CDR3. The CDR3 is CASSSRDRVDQPQHF. Written as DNA, the CDR3 is TGTGCCAGCAGTTCCAGGGACAGGGTGGATCAGCCCCAGCATTTT.

This clone was seen a few times. J is TRBJ1-6 and V is TRBV7-9; 8 bases map to TRBD1. V gave up 6 bases and J gave up 9 bases; unmatched junction bases: 7. Germline CDR1 SEHNR, CDR2 FQNEAQ (reference sequence). This CDR3 has 14 residues. In DNA form, the CDR3 reads TGTGCCAGCAGACAAGGACAGGGAGCTTCACCCCTCCACTTT. Translated, it gives CASRQGQGASPLHF.

Of note for this clone: An end of the junction differs from the germline gene, which may be a read error. The chain carries TRBV9 and TRBJ1-4; TRBD1 is a possible D gene (6 bases). The CDR3 has 15 residues. Per germline, CDR1 SGDLS and CDR2 YYNGEE. The CDR3 DNA is TGTGCCAGCAGCGACTCTGGGACAACGAATGAAAAACTGTTTTTT. It yields the protein CASSDSGTTNEKLFF.

The V gene is TRBV5-4, the J gene TRBJ2-3; 8 nucleotides agree with TRBD1. V shed 1 base and J 0 bases; nucleotides not matched to a gene: 10. CDR3 length: 18 amino acids. Germline assignment: CDR1 SGHNT and CDR2 YYREEE (reference sequence). This CDR3 is CASSLSTGDLPSTDTQYF. CDR3 DNA: TGTGCCAGCAGCTTGTCGACAGGGGACCTCCCAAGCACAGATACGCAGTATTTT. The entire variable domain, with the rest obtained from reference TRBV5-4 and TRBJ2-3, is as follows: ETGVTQSPTHLIKTRGQQVTLRCSSQSGHNTVSWYQQALGQGPQFIFQYYREEENGRGNFPPRFSGLQFPNYSSELNVNALELDDSALYLCASSLSTGDLPSTDTQYFGPGTRLTVL.

The chain combines TRBV29-1 with TRBJ2-5; 9 bases are a match to TRBD1. The J segment lost 5 bases and the V segment lost 8 bases, leaving 12 bases of the junction unmatched. The CDR3 loop spans 14 amino acids. Per germline, CDR1 SQVTM and CDR2 ANQGSEA. In DNA form, the CDR3 reads TGCAGCATTCACCCACAGGGGGCGAAGGAGACCCAGTACTTC. Amino acids: CSIHPQGAKETQYF.

The table lists this clone with a count of one. The chain's CDR3 is CASSGEAGINQPQHF. In DNA form, the CDR3 reads TGTGCCAGCAGTGGTGAGGCAGGGATCAATCAGCCCCAGCATTTT. This chain connects TRBV6-4 to TRBJ1-5; D might be TRBD1 (5 bases). Germline loops: CDR1 MRHNA, CDR2 SNTAGT. V lost 4 bases, J lost 3 bases, and 13 bases lay in between. There are 15 residues in the CDR3.

This clone was detected only once. The V call is TRBV5-4, the J call TRBJ1-4; 9 bases fit TRBD1. The V segment lost 4 bases and the J segment 7 bases; nucleotides outside the gene matches: 5. Germline V gene data show CDR1 as SGHNT and CDR2 as YYREEE (reference sequence). The CDR3 loop spans 14 amino acids. DNA of the CDR3: TGTGCCAGCAGCCTGGGACAGGGCAGTGAAAAACTGTTTTTT. Its translation: CASSLGQGSEKLFF.